A single sample is the source of the 14 T cell receptor beta chains below, sequenced in a study of blood T cells in healthy people across ages. Alongside a J-beta primer mix, a sample-barcoded 5' primer served in a second PCR lasting about 7 to 11 cycles. TCRdb passed the 5' RACE reads through MiXCR, listing each CDR3 protein once. The sample yields 600,000 to 650,000 distinct CDR3 sequences, under 70% seen once. What was sequenced was blood. Receptors were obtained from a man aged 55 to 70 in good health.

This chain links TRBV20-1 with TRBJ2-5; D perhaps matches TRBD1 (5 bases). CDR1 is DFQATT, CDR2 SNEGSKA, per germline (reference sequence). Between the trimmed V and J ends, which lost 4 bases and 5 bases, there was a span of 20 bases. There are 15 residues in the CDR3. The CDR3 spells CSANSIQGTGETQYF. The DNA for the CDR3 is TGCAGTGCTAACTCGATCCAGGGTACCGGGGAGACCCAGTACTTC.

The chain joins TRBV20-1 to TRBJ2-3; the D gene is possibly TRBD2 (5 bases). Between the trimmed V and J ends, which lost 5 bases and 8 bases, there was a span of 17 bases. The CDR3 sequence is 13 residues long. Germline values: CDR1 DFQATT, CDR2 SNEGSKA (reference sequence). The CDR3 loop is CSAGRRYGSTQYF. The CDR3 region has the DNA TGCAGTGCTGGCCGGAGGTATGGCAGTACGCAGTATTTT.

As to this clonotype: One junction end disagrees with the germline gene, perhaps due to a read error. The chain recombines TRBV20-1 with TRBJ2-1; maybe TRBD2 (5 bases). Per the germline V gene, CDR1 is DFQATT and CDR2 is SNEGSKA (reference sequence). The CDR3 is 15 amino acids. The CDR3 DNA is TGCAGTGCTGGCGGAGGCCGGAGCTCCTACAATGTGCAGTTCTTC. It codes for CSAGGGRSSYNVQFF.

The rearrangement uses TRBV29-1 and TRBJ2-6; no clear D. The V gene's germline CDR1 is SQVTM and CDR2 ANQGSEA. The CDR3 runs 14 residues. V was pared by 4 bases and J by 0 bases, with 7 bases between. CDR3 in DNA: TGCAGCGTTGCCAACCCCTCTGGGGCCAACGTCCTGACTTTC. This codes for CSVANPSGANVLTF. Variable domain in full (rest from reference TRBV29-1 and TRBJ2-6): SAVISQKPSRDICQRGTSLTIQCQVDSQVTMMFWYRQQPGQSLTLIATANQGSEATYESGFVIDKFPISRPNLTFSTLTVSNMSPEDSSIYLCSVANPSGANVLTFGAGSRLTVL.

V and J are TRBV24-1 and TRBJ2-3, with 9 nucleotides matching TRBD2. The CDR3 is made up of 14 amino acids. Per the germline V gene, CDR1 is KGHDR and CDR2 is SFDVKD. Unmatched junction bases numbered 1, after V lost 6 bases and J lost 1 base. The CDR3 is CATSPSGGTDTQYF. In DNA form, the CDR3 reads TGTGCCACCAGTCCTAGCGGGGGCACAGATACGCAGTATTTT.

This clonotype was found once. The rearrangement uses TRBV9 and TRBJ2-3, with D uncertain. CDR1 is SGDLS, CDR2 YYNGEE, per germline. The V and J ends lost 0 bases and 0 bases respectively, with 11 bases between them. The CDR3 consists of 16 residues. CDR3 sequence: CASSVALGGSTDTQYF. The DNA for the CDR3 is TGTGCCAGCAGCGTAGCTCTCGGTGGTAGCACAGATACGCAGTATTTT.

V is TRBV5-6 and J is TRBJ2-3; 8 bases map to TRBD1. The CDR3 is 16 amino acids. The V gene end was trimmed by 2 bases and the J gene end by 0 bases; junction bases not matched to a gene: 5. Germline V CDR1 and CDR2: SGHDT, YYEEEE. The DNA for the CDR3 is TGTGCCAGCAGCTTTTCCCAGGGGGCAAGCACAGATACGCAGTATTTT. Translating it yields CASSFSQGASTDTQYF. Full variable domain (outside the CDR3, taken from reference TRBV5-6 and TRBJ2-3): DAGVTQSPTHLIKTRGQQVTLRCSPKSGHDTVSWYQQALGQGPQFIFQYYEEEERQRGNFPDRFSGHQFPNYSSELNVNALLLGDSALYLCASSFSQGASTDTQYFGPGTRLTVL.

This clonotype is a singleton in its sample. This chain links TRBV6-1 with TRBJ2-7, with 7 bases lining up with TRBD1. The CDR3 loop spans 13 amino acids. Germline trimming cut 6 bases from V and 7 bases from J; bases unmatched to any gene: 9. Germline CDR1 MNHNS, CDR2 SASEGT. The chain's CDR3 is CASRTGTVDEQYF. The DNA for the CDR3 is TGTGCCAGCAGGACCGGGACAGTTGATGAGCAGTACTTC.

The sample holds one count of this clonotype. The chain has TRBV4-1 and TRBJ2-2; D not certain. The CDR3 has 13 residues. The germline V gene has CDR1 MGHRA and CDR2 YSYEKL. V dropped 2 bases and J dropped 6 bases, with 7 bases sitting between them. This CDR3 is CASSQWVAGELFF. CDR3 nucleotides: TGCGCCAGCAGCCAATGGGTGGCCGGGGAGCTGTTTTTT.

The chain combines TRBV9 with TRBJ2-5; 10 nucleotides agree with TRBD1. The trim removed 4 bases at V and 2 bases at J, leaving 11 bases unmatched. The germline gives CDR1 SGDLS, CDR2 YYNGEE. The CDR3 spans 17 residues. CDR3 in DNA: TGTGCCAGCAGCCCATTCCCCCGGACAGGGGGTCAAGAGACCCAGTACTTC. This translates into CASSPFPRTGGQETQYF.

The chain joins TRBV3-1 to TRBJ1-1; D not resolved. The CDR3 spans 14 residues. V was pared by 0 bases and J by 2 bases, with 7 bases between. Germline CDR1 and CDR2: LGHDT and YNNKEL (reference sequence). CDR3 protein: CASSQEARNTEAFF. In DNA, the CDR3 is TGTGCCAGCAGCCAAGAAGCAAGAAACACTGAAGCTTTCTTT.

This chain joins TRBV4-2 and TRBJ2-5, with 9 bases matching TRBD2. The germline V gene has CDR1 LGHNA and CDR2 YNFKEQ. The CDR3 consists of 15 residues. Trimming cost V 4 bases and J 4 bases; bases outside gene matches: 7. Here the CDR3 reads CASSRGGGDRETQYF. The CDR3 bases are TGTGCCAGCAGCCGTGGCGGGGGGGACAGAGAGACCCAGTACTTC.

This clonotype occurred many times. The chain employs TRBV5-1 and TRBJ2-1, with D hard to call. Germline V gene lookup returns CDR1 SGHRS and CDR2 YFSETQ. This CDR3 contains 14 residues. Trimming stripped 0 bases from V and 5 bases from J, with 9 bases between. The CDR3 reads CASSLGGPHNEQFF. In DNA, the CDR3 is TGCGCCAGCAGCTTGGGGGGTCCGCACAATGAGCAGTTCTTC.

This clonotype came up a few times. The J gene is TRBJ2-3, the V gene TRBV12-3 or TRBV12-4, with no clear D. This CDR3 contains 14 residues. V was pared by 3 bases and J by 15 bases, with 22 bases between. The CDR3 sequence: CASSFGVAGDTEYF. The CDR3 DNA is TGTGCCAGCAGTTTTGGAGTGGCCGGAGATACGGAATATTTT.